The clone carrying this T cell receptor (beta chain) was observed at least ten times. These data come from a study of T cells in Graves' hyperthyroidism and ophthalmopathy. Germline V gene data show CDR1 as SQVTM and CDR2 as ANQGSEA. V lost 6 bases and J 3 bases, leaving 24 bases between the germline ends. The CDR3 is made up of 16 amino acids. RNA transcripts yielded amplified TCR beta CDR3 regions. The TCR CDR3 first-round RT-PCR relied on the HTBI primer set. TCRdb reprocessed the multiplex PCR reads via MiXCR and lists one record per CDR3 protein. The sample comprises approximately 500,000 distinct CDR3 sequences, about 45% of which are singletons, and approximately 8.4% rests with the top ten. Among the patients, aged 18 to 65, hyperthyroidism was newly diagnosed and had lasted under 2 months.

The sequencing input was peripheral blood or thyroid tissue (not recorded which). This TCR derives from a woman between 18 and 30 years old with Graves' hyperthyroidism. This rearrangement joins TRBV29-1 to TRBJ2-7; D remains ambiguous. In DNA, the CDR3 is TGCAGCGTCTCCGGGTTAGTCCGGGCTTCAGGCTACGAGCAGTACTTC. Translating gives CSVSGLVRASGYEQYF.